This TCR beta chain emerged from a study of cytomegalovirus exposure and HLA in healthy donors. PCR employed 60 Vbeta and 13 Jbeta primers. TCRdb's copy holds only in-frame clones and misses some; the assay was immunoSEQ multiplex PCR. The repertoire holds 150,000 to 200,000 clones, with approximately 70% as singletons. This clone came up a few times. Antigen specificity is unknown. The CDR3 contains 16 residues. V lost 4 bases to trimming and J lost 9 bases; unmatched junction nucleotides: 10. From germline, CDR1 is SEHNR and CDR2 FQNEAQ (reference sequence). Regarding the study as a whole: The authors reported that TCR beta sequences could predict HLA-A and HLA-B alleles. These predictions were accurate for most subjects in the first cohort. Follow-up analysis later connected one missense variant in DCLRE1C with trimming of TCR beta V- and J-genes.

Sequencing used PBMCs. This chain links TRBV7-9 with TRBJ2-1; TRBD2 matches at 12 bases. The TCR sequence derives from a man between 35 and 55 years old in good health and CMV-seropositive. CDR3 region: CASSSPRLAGVGEQFF. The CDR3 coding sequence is TGTGCCAGCAGCTCCCCGAGACTAGCGGGGGTTGGTGAGCAGTTCTTC.